The 20 T cell receptor beta chains given below trace back to one sample, sequenced in a study of beta chain features in type 1 diabetes. Study results and limitations: In every one of the four CD4+ subsets, TCRB CDR3s were moderately but significantly shorter in Type 1 diabetes patients.

Antigens of these TCRs are unknown. Expressed TCRB transcripts were sequenced because the entire RNA isolate underwent reverse transcription. Clones were sequenced by immunoSEQ multiplex PCR, and TCRdb holds only the in-frame ones, with some missing. The table lists some 190,000 clones, almost 8% of them singletons. Sample: central memory CD4+ T cells from blood. Source of these receptors: a young man with type 1 diabetes.

This chain connects TRBV5-4 to TRBJ2-1, with 7 nucleotides matching TRBD1. CDR3 length: 14 amino acids. Germline-derived CDR1 and CDR2 are SGHNT and YYREEE (reference sequence). After removal of 2 bases from V and 7 bases from J, the junction contained 6 bases not matched to a gene. CDR3 amino acids: CASSFWTGGNEQFF. The CDR3 DNA reads as TGTGCCAGCAGCTTCTGGACAGGTGGGAATGAGCAGTTCTTC.

This clone was seen only a few times. This sequence joins TRBV7-8 and TRBJ2-7, with TRBD1 matching over 9 bases. Germline loops: CDR1 SGHVS, CDR2 FQNEAQ. Trimming took 2 bases from V and 6 from J; bases not matched to a gene: 8. This CDR3 comprises 15 residues. The CDR3, as DNA: TGTGCCAGCAGCTTAAGGACGGGACAGGGACGCGAGCAGTACTTC. Its protein is CASSLRTGQGREQYF.

This chain joins TRBV29-1 and TRBJ1-2; 7 bases fit TRBD1. This CDR3 is 12 amino acids long. Germline loops: CDR1 SQVTM, CDR2 ANQGSEA. After removal of 6 bases from V and 0 bases from J, the junction contained 1 base not matched to a gene. The CDR3 DNA is TGCAGCGTAGGGACAGCTAACTATGGCTACACCTTC. It translates to CSVGTANYGYTF.

A few counts support this clone. The rearrangement joins TRBV2 to TRBJ2-3; tentatively, D is TRBD2 (5 bases). V lost 7 bases, J lost 2 bases, and 16 bases lay in between. This CDR3 has 15 residues. Germline lookup yields CDR1 SNHLY and CDR2 FYNNEI. The CDR3 protein is CASIKMGAFTDTQYF. CDR3 DNA sequence: TGTGCCAGCATCAAAATGGGAGCCTTCACAGATACGCAGTATTTT.

This clone has just a few counts. The CDR3 loop reads CASSPQGLFNEKLFF. The CDR3 coding sequence is TGTGCCAGCAGCCCCCAGGGCCTTTTTAATGAAAAACTGTTTTTT. The V call is TRBV7-2, the J call TRBJ1-4; TRBD1 is a possible D gene (5 bases). There are 15 residues in the CDR3. Trimming left V 5 bases short and J 4 bases short, with 14 bases between. CDR1 is SGHTA, CDR2 FQGNSA, per germline.

This clone has a handful of counts. The chain has TRBV5-1 and TRBJ2-5; weak D call: TRBD1 (7 bases). The CDR3 runs to 15 residues. With 4 bases removed from V and 4 bases from J, the gap between germline ends came to 17 bases. Germline lookup yields CDR1 SGHRS and CDR2 YFSETQ. The CDR3: CASSGGTAGAETQYF. The DNA for the CDR3 is TGCGCCAGCAGCGGCGGGACAGCCGGAGCAGAGACCCAGTACTTC. Together with reference TRBV5-1 and TRBJ2-5, the CDR3 gives the full variable domain: KAGVTQTPRYLIKTRGQQVTLSCSPISGHRSVSWYQQTPGQGLQFLFEYFSETQRNKGNFPGRFSGRQFSNSRSEMNVSTLELGDSALYLCASSGGTAGAETQYFGPGTRLLVL.

This clone turned up a few times. The chain links TRBV5-1 to TRBJ2-2; D uncertain. V lost 2 bases and J 6 bases, leaving 5 bases between the germline ends. The germline V gene encodes CDR1 SGHRS and CDR2 YFSETQ. The length of the CDR3 is 12 residues. The chain's CDR3 is CASSFNSGELFF. The CDR3, as DNA: TGCGCCAGCAGCTTTAACTCCGGGGAGCTGTTTTTT.

A few counts support this clone. The V gene is TRBV6-5, the J gene TRBJ1-1; D ambiguous. The CDR3 length is 15 residues. Per the germline V gene, CDR1 is MNHEY and CDR2 is SVGAGI. Trimming shortened V by 0 bases and J by 5 bases, and 13 bases separated the two germline ends. This chain's CDR3 is CASSYSEGSRTEAFF. The CDR3 nucleotides read TGTGCCAGCAGTTACTCGGAGGGCTCTAGAACTGAAGCTTTCTTT.

The J gene is TRBJ1-1, the V gene TRBV18; 9 bases fit TRBD1. J was trimmed by 0 bases and V by 5 bases; bases with no gene match: 7. Germline assignment: CDR1 KGHSH and CDR2 LQKENI. This CDR3 is 16 amino acids long. The CDR3 spells CASSEQQGAMNTEAFF. In nucleotides, the CDR3 is TGTGCCAGCTCAGAACAACAGGGGGCCATGAACACTGAAGCTTTCTTT.

This clone occurred many times. This chain joins TRBV11-2 and TRBJ2-1; 11 nucleotides line up with TRBD2. Germline V gene data show CDR1 as SGHAT and CDR2 as FQNNGV. V trimming: 5 bases; J trimming: 4 bases; junction bases outside the gene matches: 7. The CDR3 is 16 amino acids. CDR3 coding DNA: TGTGCCAGCAGCACCCGGACTAGCGGGCGTTACAATGAGCAGTTCTTC. Translated: CASSTRTSGRYNEQFF.

This clone has a handful of counts. Different DNA sequences within this sample yield the same CDR3. The J gene is TRBJ2-5, the V gene TRBV5-1, with 8 bases matching TRBD1. CDR1 and CDR2 (germline): SGHRS, YFSETQ. The CDR3 extends over 14 amino acids. V trimming: 4 bases; J trimming: 5 bases; junction bases outside the gene matches: 7. The CDR3 sequence is CASSRTGFGETQYF. DNA of the CDR3: TGCGCCAGCAGCCGGACAGGGTTTGGGGAGACCCAGTACTTC.

This clone was found a few times. The chain couples TRBV7-7 to TRBJ2-3, with D maybe TRBD2 (6 bases). The CDR3 spans 13 residues. Trimming pared 1 base from V and 5 bases from J, leaving 7 bases between. Germline V gives CDR1 SSHAT, CDR2 FNYEAQ (reference sequence). The chain's CDR3 is CASSLVEGDTQYF. CDR3 DNA: TGTGCCAGCAGCTTAGTGGAGGGAGATACGCAGTATTTT.

This clone was counted a few times. This CDR3 is CAAGSGGALQANEQFF. DNA for the CDR3: TGTGCCGCAGGCAGCGGGGGGGCCCTCCAGGCCAATGAGCAGTTCTTC. The rearrangement joins TRBV19 to TRBJ2-1, with 10 bases aligning to TRBD2. Germline CDR1 reads LNHDA; CDR2 reads SQIVND (reference sequence). This CDR3 contains 16 residues. Trimming took 11 bases from V and 6 from J; bases not matched to a gene: 16.

This clone has only a few counts. The chain links TRBV18 to TRBJ2-5; D might be TRBD1 (6 bases). The CDR3 runs to 18 residues. Trimming removed 3 bases at V and 5 bases at J, with 25 bases between. The germline gives CDR1 KGHSH, CDR2 LQKENI. Here the CDR3 DNA reads TGTGCCAGCTCACCGACTCGGGACCCCTGGGGGCAAGAGGAGACCCAGTACTTC. It yields the protein CASSPTRDPWGQEETQYF. The entire variable domain, with the rest obtained from reference TRBV18 and TRBJ2-5, is as follows: NAGVMQNPRHLVRRRGQEARLRCSPMKGHSHVYWYRQLPEEGLKFMVYLQKENIIDESGMPKERFSAEFPKEGPSILRIQQVVRGDSAAYFCASSPTRDPWGQEETQYFGPGTRLLVL.

This clone was counted a few times. The chain recombines TRBV28 with TRBJ2-1; 8 bases match TRBD1. The CDR3 extends over 14 amino acids. Germline CDR1 and CDR2: MDHEN and SYDVKM. For the CDR3, the DNA is TGTGTCACCGGCCGGGACAGGTCCTACAATGAGCAGTTCTTC. Translated, it gives CVTGRDRSYNEQFF.

This clone was detected a few times. The chain carries TRBV10-3 and TRBJ2-5, with 8 bases that match TRBD1. This CDR3 region has 15 residues. CDR1 is ENHRY and CDR2 is SYGVKD in the germline V gene. The V segment lost 4 bases and the J segment 4 bases; nucleotides outside the gene matches: 8. This CDR3 reads CAISAGRGLPETQYF. In DNA, the CDR3 is TGTGCCATCAGTGCGGGCAGGGGGCTTCCAGAGACCCAGTACTTC.

The rearrangement links TRBV7-2 to TRBJ1-5; D is undetermined. Per the germline V gene, CDR1 is SGHTA and CDR2 is FQGNSA. The V end lost 3 bases, the J end lost 1 base, and 7 bases lay between the germline ends. The CDR3 totals 14 residues. In nucleotides, the CDR3 is TGTGCCAGCAGCTTTGCAGGAAGCAATCAGCCCCAGCATTTT. This translates into CASSFAGSNQPQHF. The full variable domain, with the rest looked up from reference TRBV7-2 and TRBJ1-5, is GAGVSQSPSNKVTEKGKDVELRCDPISGHTALYWYRQSLGQGLEFLIYFQGNSAPDKSGLPSDRFSAERTGGSVSTLTIQRTQQEDSAVYLCASSFAGSNQPQHFGDGTRLSIL.

The chain joins TRBV14 to TRBJ2-2; D gene unclear. The germline CDR1 and CDR2 sequences are SGHDN and FVKESK. This CDR3 has 14 residues. Deletions cut 2 bases from V and 6 bases from J, with 10 bases between. CDR3 amino acids: CASSQQYTAGELFF. In DNA form, the CDR3 reads TGTGCCAGCAGCCAACAATATACGGCCGGGGAGCTGTTTTTT. The complete variable domain, with remaining parts taken from reference TRBV14 and TRBJ2-2, reads EAGVTQFPSHSVIEKGQTVTLRCDPISGHDNLYWYRRVMGKEIKFLLHFVKESKQDESGMPNNRFLAERTGGTYSTLKVQPAELEDSGVYFCASSQQYTAGELFFGEGSRLTVL.

This clone occurred many times. J is TRBJ1-1 and V is TRBV29-1; TRBD1 is a possible D gene (5 bases). The V and J ends lost 3 bases and 4 bases respectively, with 12 bases between them. Germline V gives CDR1 SQVTM, CDR2 ANQGSEA. The CDR3 sequence is 13 residues long. The CDR3 DNA reads TGCAGCGTTGATGAACAGGTTGGCACTGAAGCTTTCTTT. Protein: CSVDEQVGTEAFF. The entire variable domain, with the rest obtained from reference TRBV29-1 and TRBJ1-1, is as follows: SAVISQKPSRDICQRGTSLTIQCQVDSQVTMMFWYRQQPGQSLTLIATANQGSEATYESGFVIDKFPISRPNLTFSTLTVSNMSPEDSSIYLCSVDEQVGTEAFFGQGTRLTVV.

The J gene is TRBJ1-2, the V gene TRBV30, with D perhaps matching TRBD1 (6 bases). CDR3 length equals 12 residues. The ends were cut back, 2 bases at V and 7 bases at J, with 11 bases in the middle. CDR1 is GTSNPN, CDR2 SVGIG, per germline (reference sequence). The CDR3 is CAWSPDSLGYTF. CDR3 DNA sequence: TGTGCCTGGAGTCCGGACAGCCTTGGCTACACCTTC.